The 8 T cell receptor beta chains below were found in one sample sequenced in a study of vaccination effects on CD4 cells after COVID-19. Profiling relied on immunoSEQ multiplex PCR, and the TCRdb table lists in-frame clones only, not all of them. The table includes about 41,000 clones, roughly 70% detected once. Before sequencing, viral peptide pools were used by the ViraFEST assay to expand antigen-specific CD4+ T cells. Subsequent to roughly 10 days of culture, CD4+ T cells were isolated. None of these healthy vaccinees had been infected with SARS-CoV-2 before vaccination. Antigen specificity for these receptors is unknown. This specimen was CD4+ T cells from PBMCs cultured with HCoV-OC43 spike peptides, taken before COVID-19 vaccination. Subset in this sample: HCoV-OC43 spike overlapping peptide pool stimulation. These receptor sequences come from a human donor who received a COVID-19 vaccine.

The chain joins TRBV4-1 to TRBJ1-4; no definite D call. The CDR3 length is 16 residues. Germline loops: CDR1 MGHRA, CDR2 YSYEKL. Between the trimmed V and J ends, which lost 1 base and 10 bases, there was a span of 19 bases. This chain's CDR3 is CASSQGRGPKSGKLFF. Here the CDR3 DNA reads TGCGCCAGCAGCCAAGGACGGGGTCCGAAGAGTGGAAAACTGTTTTTT.

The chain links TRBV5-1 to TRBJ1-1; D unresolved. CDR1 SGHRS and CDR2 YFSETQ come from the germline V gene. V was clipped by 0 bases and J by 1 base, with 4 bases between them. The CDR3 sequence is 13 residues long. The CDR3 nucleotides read TGCGCCAGCAGCTTGGGGGAGAACACTGAAGCTTTCTTT. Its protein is CASSLGENTEAFF.

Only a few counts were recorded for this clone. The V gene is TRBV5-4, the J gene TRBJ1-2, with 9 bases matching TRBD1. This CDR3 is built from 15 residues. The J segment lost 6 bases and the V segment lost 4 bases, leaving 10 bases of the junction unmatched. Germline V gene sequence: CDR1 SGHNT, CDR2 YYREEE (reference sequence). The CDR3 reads CASSQEQGALDGYTF. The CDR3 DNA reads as TGTGCCAGCAGCCAAGAACAGGGGGCGCTTGATGGCTACACCTTC.

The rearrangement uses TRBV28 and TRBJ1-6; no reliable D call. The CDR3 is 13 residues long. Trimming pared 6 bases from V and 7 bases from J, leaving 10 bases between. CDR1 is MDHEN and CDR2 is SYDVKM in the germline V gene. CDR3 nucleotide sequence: TGTGCCAGCAGCCCCGCCAAAAATTCACCCCTCCACTTT. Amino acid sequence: CASSPAKNSPLHF. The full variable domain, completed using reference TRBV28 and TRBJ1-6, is DVKVTQSSRYLVKRTGEKVFLECVQDMDHENMFWYRQDPGLGLRLIYFSYDVKMKEKGDIPEGYSVSREKKERFSLILESASTNQTSMYLCASSPAKNSPLHFGNGTRLTVT.

This CDR3 is CASSQGRSNQPQHF. The CDR3 DNA reads TGTGCCAGCAGCCAAGGGAGGAGCAATCAGCCCCAGCATTTT. The rearrangement links TRBV3-1 (or the pseudogene TRBV3-2) to TRBJ1-5; D is unclear. In germline, CDR1 is LGHDT, CDR2 YNNKEL (reference sequence). Trimming shortened V by 1 base and J by 1 base, and 5 bases separated the two germline ends. The CDR3 runs to 14 residues.

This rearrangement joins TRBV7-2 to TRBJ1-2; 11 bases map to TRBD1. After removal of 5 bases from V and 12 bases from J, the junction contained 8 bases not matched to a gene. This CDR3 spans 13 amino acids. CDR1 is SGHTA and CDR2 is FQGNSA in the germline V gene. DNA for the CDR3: TGTGCCAGCAGCCCAGGACAGGGGGCTTCGCACACCTTC. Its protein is CASSPGQGASHTF.

In nucleotides, the CDR3 is TGTGCCAGCAGTTACAGGCAGGACGGAAAAGCTTTCTTT. Translation gives CASSYRQDGKAFF. The V call is TRBV6-2 or TRBV6-3, the J call TRBJ1-1; D remains unclear. Trimming took off 2 bases at V and 9 bases at J, with 13 bases between the two ends. The CDR3 contains 13 residues. Per the germline V gene, CDR1 is MNHEY and CDR2 is SVGEGT.

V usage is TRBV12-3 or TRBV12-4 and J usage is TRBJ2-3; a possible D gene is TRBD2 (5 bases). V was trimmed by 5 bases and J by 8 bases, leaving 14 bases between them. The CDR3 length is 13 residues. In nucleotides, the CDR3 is TGTGCCAGCAGTCCCGGACTTTCCGCTACGCAGTATTTT. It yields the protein CASSPGLSATQYF.